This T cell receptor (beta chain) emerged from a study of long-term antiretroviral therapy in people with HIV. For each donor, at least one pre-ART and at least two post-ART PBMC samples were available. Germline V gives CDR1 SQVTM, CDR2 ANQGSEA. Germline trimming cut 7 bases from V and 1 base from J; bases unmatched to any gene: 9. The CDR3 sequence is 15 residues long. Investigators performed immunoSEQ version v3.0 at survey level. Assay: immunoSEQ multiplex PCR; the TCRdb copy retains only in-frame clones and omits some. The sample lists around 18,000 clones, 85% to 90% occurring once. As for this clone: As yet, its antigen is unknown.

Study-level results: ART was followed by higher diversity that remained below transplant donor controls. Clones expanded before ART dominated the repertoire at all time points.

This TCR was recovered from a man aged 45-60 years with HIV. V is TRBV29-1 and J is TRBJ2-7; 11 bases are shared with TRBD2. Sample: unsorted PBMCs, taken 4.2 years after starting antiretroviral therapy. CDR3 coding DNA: TGCAGCGCCTTAGGTCTAGCGGGGGGTTCCTACGAGCAGTACTTC. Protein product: CSALGLAGGSYEQYF.